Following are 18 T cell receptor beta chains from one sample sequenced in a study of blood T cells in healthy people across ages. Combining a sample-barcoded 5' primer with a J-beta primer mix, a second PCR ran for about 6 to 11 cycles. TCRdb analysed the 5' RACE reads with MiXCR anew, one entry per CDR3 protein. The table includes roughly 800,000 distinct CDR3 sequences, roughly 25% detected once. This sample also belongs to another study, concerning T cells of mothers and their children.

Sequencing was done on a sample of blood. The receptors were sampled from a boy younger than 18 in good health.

In DNA, the CDR3 is TGTGCCAGCAGCAAAAGCGGGGGCCTCACAGATACGCAGTATTTT. This codes for CASSKSGGLTDTQYF. This chain uses TRBV13 with TRBJ2-3; 8 nucleotides match TRBD2. This CDR3 spans 15 amino acids. Germline V gene lookup returns CDR1 PRHDT and CDR2 FYEKMQ (reference sequence). V lost 5 bases and J lost 2; bases outside the gene matches: 6.

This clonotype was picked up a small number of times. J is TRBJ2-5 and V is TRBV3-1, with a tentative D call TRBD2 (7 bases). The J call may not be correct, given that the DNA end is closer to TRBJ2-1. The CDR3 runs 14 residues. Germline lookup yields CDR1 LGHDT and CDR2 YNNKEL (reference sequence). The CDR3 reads CASSPGRGDDEQFF. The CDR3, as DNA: TGTGCCAGCAGCCCAGGGAGGGGGGATGATGAGCAGTTCTTC.

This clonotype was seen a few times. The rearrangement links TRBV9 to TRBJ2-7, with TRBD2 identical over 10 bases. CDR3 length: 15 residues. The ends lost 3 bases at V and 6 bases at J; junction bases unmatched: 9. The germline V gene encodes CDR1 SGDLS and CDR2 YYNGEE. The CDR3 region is CASSASGGALGEQYF. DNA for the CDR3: TGTGCCAGCAGCGCCAGCGGGGGGGCCTTAGGCGAGCAGTACTTC. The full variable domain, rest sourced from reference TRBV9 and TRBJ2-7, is DSGVTQTPKHLITATGQRVTLRCSPRSGDLSVYWYQQSLDQGLQFLIQYYNGEERAKGNILERFSAQQFPDLHSELNLSSLELGDSALYFCASSASGGALGEQYFGPGTRLTVT.

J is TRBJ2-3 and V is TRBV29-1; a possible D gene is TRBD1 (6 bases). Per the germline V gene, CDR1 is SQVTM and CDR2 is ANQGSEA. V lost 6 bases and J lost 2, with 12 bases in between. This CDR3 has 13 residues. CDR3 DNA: TGCAGCGTGAGACAGGCGAACACAGATACGCAGTATTTT. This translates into CSVRQANTDTQYF.

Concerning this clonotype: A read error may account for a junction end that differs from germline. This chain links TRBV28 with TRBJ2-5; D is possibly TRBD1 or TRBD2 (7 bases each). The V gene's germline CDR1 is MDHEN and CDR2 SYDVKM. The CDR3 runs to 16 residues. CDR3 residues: CASSRTERDSKETQSF. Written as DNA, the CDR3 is TGTGCCAGCAGCCGAACGGAGCGGGACAGCAAAGAGACCCAGTCCTTC.

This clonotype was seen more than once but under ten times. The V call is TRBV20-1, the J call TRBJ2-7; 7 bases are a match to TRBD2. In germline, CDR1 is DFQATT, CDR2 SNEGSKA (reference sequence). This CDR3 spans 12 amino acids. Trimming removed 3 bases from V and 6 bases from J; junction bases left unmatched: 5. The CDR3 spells CSASAGVCEQYF. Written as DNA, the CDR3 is TGCAGTGCTAGCGCGGGGGTTTGCGAGCAGTACTTC.

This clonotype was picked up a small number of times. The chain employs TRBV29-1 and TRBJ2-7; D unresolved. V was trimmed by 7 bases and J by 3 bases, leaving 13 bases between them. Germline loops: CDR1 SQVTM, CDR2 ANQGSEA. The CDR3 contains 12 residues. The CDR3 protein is CSAFGLGYEQYF. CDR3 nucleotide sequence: TGCAGCGCTTTTGGGTTGGGCTACGAGCAGTACTTC.

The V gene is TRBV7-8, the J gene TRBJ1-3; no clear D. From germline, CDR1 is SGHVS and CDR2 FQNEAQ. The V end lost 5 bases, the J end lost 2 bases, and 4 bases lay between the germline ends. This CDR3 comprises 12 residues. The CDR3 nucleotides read TGTGCCAGCAGCCATGCTGGAAACACCATATATTTT. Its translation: CASSHAGNTIYF.

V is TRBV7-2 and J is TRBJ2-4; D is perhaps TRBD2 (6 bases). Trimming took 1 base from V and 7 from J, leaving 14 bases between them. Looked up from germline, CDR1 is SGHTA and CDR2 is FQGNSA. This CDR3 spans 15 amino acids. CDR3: CASSLGAGNGNIQYF. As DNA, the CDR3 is TGTGCCAGCAGCTTAGGCGCGGGGAACGGGAACATTCAGTACTTC.

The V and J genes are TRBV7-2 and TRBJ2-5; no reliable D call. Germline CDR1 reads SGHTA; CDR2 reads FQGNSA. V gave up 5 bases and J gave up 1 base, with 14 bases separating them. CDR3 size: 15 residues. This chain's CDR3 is CASSGNWMPQETQYF. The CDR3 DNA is TGTGCCAGCAGCGGTAACTGGATGCCCCAAGAGACCCAGTACTTC.

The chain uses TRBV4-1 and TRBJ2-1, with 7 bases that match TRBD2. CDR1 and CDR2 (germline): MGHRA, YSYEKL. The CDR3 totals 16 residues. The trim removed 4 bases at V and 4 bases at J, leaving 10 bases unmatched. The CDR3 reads CASSLTGTTLYNEQFF. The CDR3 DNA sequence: TGCGCCAGCAGCCTTACCGGGACTACACTGTACAATGAGCAGTTCTTC.

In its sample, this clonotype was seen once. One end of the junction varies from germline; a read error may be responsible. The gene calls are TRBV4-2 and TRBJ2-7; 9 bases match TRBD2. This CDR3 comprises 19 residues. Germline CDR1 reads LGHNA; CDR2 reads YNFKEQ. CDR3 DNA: TGTGCCAGCAGCCTCGGGACCCTTTTCGTTAGCGGGAGTTTCTACGAGCAGCACTTC. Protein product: CASSLGTLFVSGSFYEQHF.

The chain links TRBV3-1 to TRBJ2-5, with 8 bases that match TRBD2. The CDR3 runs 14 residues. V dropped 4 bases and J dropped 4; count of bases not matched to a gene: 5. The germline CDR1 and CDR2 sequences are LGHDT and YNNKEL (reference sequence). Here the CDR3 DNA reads TGTGCCAGCAGCCTTAGCGGGAATCCAGAGACCCAGTACTTC. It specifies CASSLSGNPETQYF.

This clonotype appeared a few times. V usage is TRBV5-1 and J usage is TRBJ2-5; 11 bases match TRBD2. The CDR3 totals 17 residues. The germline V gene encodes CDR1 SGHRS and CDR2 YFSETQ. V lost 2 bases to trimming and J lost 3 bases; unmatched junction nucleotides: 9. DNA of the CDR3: TGCGCCAGCAGCTTCGGTCTAGCGGGGGGCCGGGAAGAGACCCAGTACTTC. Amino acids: CASSFGLAGGREETQYF. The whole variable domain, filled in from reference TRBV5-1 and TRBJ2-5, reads KAGVTQTPRYLIKTRGQQVTLSCSPISGHRSVSWYQQTPGQGLQFLFEYFSETQRNKGNFPGRFSGRQFSNSRSEMNVSTLELGDSALYLCASSFGLAGGREETQYFGPGTRLLVL.

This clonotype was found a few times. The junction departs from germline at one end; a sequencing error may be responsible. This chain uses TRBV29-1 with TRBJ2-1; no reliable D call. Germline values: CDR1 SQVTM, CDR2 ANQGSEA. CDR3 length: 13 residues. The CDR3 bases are TGCAGCGTTGATGTGGGGAACTACAATGAGCAGGTCTTC. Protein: CSVDVGNYNEQVF.

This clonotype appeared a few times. CDR3 residues: CSTRKGSDTQYF. The CDR3 DNA reads TGCAGCACCCGAAAAGGATCAGATACGCAGTATTTT. The chain is built from TRBV29-1 and TRBJ2-3; D is undetermined. Between the trimmed V and J ends, which lost 8 bases and 4 bases, there was a span of 13 bases. The CDR3 consists of 12 residues. Looked up from germline, CDR1 is SQVTM and CDR2 is ANQGSEA.

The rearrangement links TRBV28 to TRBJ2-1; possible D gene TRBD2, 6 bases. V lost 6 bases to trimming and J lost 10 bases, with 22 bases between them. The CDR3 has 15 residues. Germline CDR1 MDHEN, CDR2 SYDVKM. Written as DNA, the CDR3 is TGTGCCAGCAGCCCATGGGAGGTGGGCGGGATAGAGCAGTTCTTC. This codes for CASSPWEVGGIEQFF.

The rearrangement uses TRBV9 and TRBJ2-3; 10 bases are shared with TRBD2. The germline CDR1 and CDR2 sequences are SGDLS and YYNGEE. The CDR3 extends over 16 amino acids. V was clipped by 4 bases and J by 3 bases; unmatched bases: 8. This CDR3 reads CASSTLAGGDTDTQYF. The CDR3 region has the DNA TGTGCCAGCAGCACGTTAGCGGGGGGCGATACAGATACGCAGTATTTT.